The rows below give T cell receptor beta chains drawn from one sample of a study of blood T cell repertoires in COVID-19. Profiling relied on immunoSEQ multiplex PCR, and the TCRdb table lists in-frame clones only, not all of them. The sample gives some 350,000 clones, 87% of which show up once; about 5.7% is in the top ten. Material: PBMCs or T cells enriched from blood (not recorded which). These receptors originate from a woman aged 30 to 39 who had recovered from COVID-19. Both conserved end residues are part of each CDR3. A D gene is named only where the DNA matches it firmly. Size tells how often a clone was seen (once, few, many) or the class of an expanded clone, and some rows leave it out.

abundance: NA
j_gene: TRBJ1-2
v_gene: TRBV28
d_gene: NA
CDR3aa: CASSPQGWYGYTF
CDR3nt: TGTGCCAGCAGTCCACAGGGTTGGTATGGCTACACCTTC

abundance: NA
j_gene: TRBJ2-1
v_gene: TRBV11-2
d_gene: TRBD2
CDR3aa: CASSLAGGPYEQFF
CDR3nt: TGTGCCAGCAGCTTAGCGGGGGGGCCGTATGAGCAGTTCTTC

abundance: NA
j_gene: TRBJ1-5
v_gene: TRBV15
d_gene: TRBD1
CDR3aa: CATSPLGGQGAVQPQHF
CDR3nt: TGTGCCACCAGCCCCCTGGGGGGACAGGGGGCAGTTCAGCCCCAGCATTTT

abundance: NA
j_gene: TRBJ1-1
v_gene: TRBV5-1
d_gene: TRBD1
CDR3aa: CASSLESLQGAEAFF
CDR3nt: TGCGCCAGCAGCTTGGAGAGTTTACAGGGGGCGGAAGCTTTCTTT

abundance: NA
j_gene: TRBJ1-2
v_gene: TRBV7-2
d_gene: NA
CDR3aa: CASSLRSPANYGYTF
CDR3nt: TGTGCCAGCAGCTTAAGATCGCCAGCTAACTATGGCTACACCTTC

abundance: NA
j_gene: TRBJ1-4
v_gene: TRBV18
d_gene: TRBD1
CDR3aa: CASSPPATGGSAKLFF
CDR3nt: TGTGCCAGCTCACCACCGGCGACAGGGGGCTCGGCAAAACTGTTTTTT

abundance: few
j_gene: TRBJ1-5
v_gene: TRBV2
d_gene: NA
CDR3aa: CASSEYYQPQHF
CDR3nt: TGTGCCAGCAGTGAATATTATCAGCCCCAGCATTTT

abundance: NA
j_gene: TRBJ2-5
v_gene: TRBV3-1/TRBV3-2
d_gene: NA
CDR3aa: CASSPRTASRETQYF
CDR3nt: TGTGCCAGCAGCCCCCGGACAGCCTCTAGGGAGACCCAGTACTTC

abundance: NA
j_gene: TRBJ2-7
v_gene: TRBV6-5
d_gene: NA
CDR3aa: CASSYSGDGEQYF
CDR3nt: TGTGCCAGCAGTTACTCAGGGGATGGCGAGCAGTACTTC

abundance: NA
j_gene: TRBJ2-3
v_gene: TRBV7-6
d_gene: TRBD2
CDR3aa: CASSLVAGGRADTQYF
CDR3nt: TGTGCCAGCAGCTTAGTAGCGGGGGGGCGTGCAGATACGCAGTATTTT

abundance: NA
j_gene: TRBJ2-7
v_gene: TRBV7-2
d_gene: TRBD2
CDR3aa: CASSLPGLVYEQYF
CDR3nt: TGTGCCAGCAGCTTACCGGGACTAGTCTACGAGCAGTACTTC

abundance: NA
j_gene: TRBJ1-2
v_gene: TRBV28
d_gene: NA
CDR3aa: CASSLDRNYGYTF
CDR3nt: TGTGCCAGCAGTCTTGACAGAAACTATGGCTACACCTTC

abundance: once
j_gene: TRBJ1-2
v_gene: TRBV7-9
d_gene: TRBD1
CDR3aa: CASSLEGYRDSYGYTF
CDR3nt: TGTGCCAGCAGCTTAGAAGGGTACCGGGACAGCTATGGCTACACCTTC

abundance: NA
j_gene: TRBJ1-1
v_gene: TRBV19
d_gene: TRBD1
CDR3aa: CASNRGQALNTEAFF
CDR3nt: TGTGCCAGTAATAGGGGACAGGCACTGAACACTGAAGCTTTCTTT

abundance: NA
j_gene: TRBJ1-5
v_gene: TRBV19
d_gene: TRBD1
CDR3aa: CASSIEDRGSQPQHF
CDR3nt: TGTGCCAGTAGTATAGAGGACAGGGGGAGTCAGCCCCAGCATTTT

abundance: NA
j_gene: TRBJ1-5
v_gene: TRBV19
d_gene: NA
CDR3aa: CASSRSGGNQPQHF
CDR3nt: TGTGCCAGTAGTCGGTCAGGGGGCAATCAGCCCCAGCATTTT

abundance: few
j_gene: TRBJ2-7
v_gene: TRBV7-9
d_gene: NA
CDR3aa: CASSLARAEQYF
CDR3nt: TGTGCCAGCAGCTTAGCGCGGGCGGAGCAGTACTTC

abundance: NA
j_gene: TRBJ1-4
v_gene: TRBV19
d_gene: TRBD1
CDR3aa: CASKNFLGQEKLFF
CDR3nt: TGTGCCAGTAAAAACTTCCTGGGACAGGAAAAACTGTTTTTT

abundance: few
j_gene: TRBJ1-6
v_gene: TRBV30
d_gene: TRBD1
CDR3aa: CAWSVGTDNSPLHF
CDR3nt: TGTGCCTGGAGTGTAGGGACAGATAATTCACCCCTCCACTTT

abundance: NA
j_gene: TRBJ1-1
v_gene: TRBV10-3
d_gene: NA
CDR3aa: CAIRGNTEAFF
CDR3nt: TGTGCCATAAGAGGCAACACTGAAGCTTTCTTT

abundance: NA
j_gene: TRBJ2-2
v_gene: TRBV18
d_gene: NA
CDR3aa: CASWYSGQQRRGELFF
CDR3nt: TGTGCCAGCTGGTACAGTGGCCAGCAACGTCGCGGGGAGCTGTTTTTT

abundance: NA
j_gene: TRBJ2-6
v_gene: TRBV9
d_gene: NA
CDR3aa: CASSVMTGANVLTF
CDR3nt: TGTGCCAGCAGCGTTATGACAGGGGCCAACGTCCTGACTTTC

abundance: NA
j_gene: TRBJ1-3
v_gene: TRBV9
d_gene: TRBD1
CDR3aa: CASSDRGGGNTIYF
CDR3nt: TGTGCCAGCAGCGACAGGGGAGGTGGAAACACCATATATTTT

abundance: NA
j_gene: TRBJ1-2
v_gene: TRBV7-2
d_gene: NA
CDR3aa: CASSSTGRGGYTF
CDR3nt: TGTGCCAGCAGCTCCACCGGCCGAGGGGGCTACACCTTC

abundance: NA
j_gene: TRBJ2-7
v_gene: TRBV28
d_gene: NA
CDR3aa: CASSFGAHRQYF
CDR3nt: TGTGCCAGCAGTTTTGGAGCACACCGGCAGTACTTC

abundance: NA
j_gene: TRBJ2-1
v_gene: TRBV7-2
d_gene: NA
CDR3aa: CASSYNRRGPEKNEQFF
CDR3nt: TGTGCCAGCAGTTACAATAGGCGGGGGCCAGAGAAAAATGAGCAGTTCTTC

abundance: NA
j_gene: TRBJ1-2
v_gene: TRBV7-5
d_gene: NA
CDR3aa: CARSFFTWTGFNYGYTF
CDR3nt: TGTGCCAGAAGCTTTTTTACATGGACAGGCTTCAACTATGGCTACACCTTC

abundance: once
j_gene: TRBJ1-4
v_gene: TRBV11-2
d_gene: TRBD1
CDR3aa: CASSFPTGTGEKLFF
CDR3nt: TGTGCCAGCAGCTTCCCGACAGGGACGGGCGAAAAACTGTTTTTT

abundance: NA
j_gene: TRBJ1-1
v_gene: TRBV5-1
d_gene: TRBD1
CDR3aa: CASSPGDRGNTEAFF
CDR3nt: TGCGCCAGCAGCCCAGGCGACAGGGGGAACACTGAAGCTTTCTTT

abundance: NA
j_gene: TRBJ1-5
v_gene: TRBV18
d_gene: NA
CDR3aa: CASSPNNQPQHF
CDR3nt: TGTGCCAGCTCACCCAACAATCAGCCCCAGCATTTT

abundance: NA
j_gene: TRBJ1-2
v_gene: TRBV2
d_gene: NA
CDR3aa: CASRTYPGTPGYGYTF
CDR3nt: TGTGCCAGCAGAACCTACCCCGGGACTCCTGGTTATGGCTACACCTTC

abundance: NA
j_gene: TRBJ2-3
v_gene: TRBV5-1
d_gene: TRBD1
CDR3aa: CASSLGGTGETDTQYF
CDR3nt: TGCGCCAGCAGCTTGGGAGGGACAGGGGAGACAGATACGCAGTATTTT

abundance: NA
j_gene: TRBJ2-7
v_gene: TRBV28
d_gene: TRBD1
CDR3aa: CASSFQGAYEQYF
CDR3nt: TGTGCCAGCAGTTTCCAGGGGGCCTACGAGCAGTACTTC

abundance: NA
j_gene: TRBJ1-5
v_gene: TRBV27
d_gene: NA
CDR3aa: CASKGGGENLYSNQPQHF
CDR3nt: TGTGCCAGCAAAGGTGGCGGGGAGAACCTGTATAGCAATCAGCCCCAGCATTTT

abundance: NA
j_gene: TRBJ1-6
v_gene: TRBV11-3
d_gene: NA
CDR3aa: CASSLETGSPLHF
CDR3nt: TGTGCCAGCAGCTTAGAGACTGGATCACCCCTCCACTTT

abundance: many
j_gene: TRBJ1-1
v_gene: TRBV5-6
d_gene: NA
CDR3aa: CASSLYWTANTEAFF
CDR3nt: TGTGCCAGCAGCTTGTATTGGACAGCGAACACTGAAGCTTTCTTT

abundance: NA
j_gene: TRBJ1-1
v_gene: TRBV3-1/TRBV3-2
d_gene: TRBD1
CDR3aa: CASSPTGVEAFF
CDR3nt: TGTGCCAGCAGCCCGACAGGGGTTGAAGCTTTCTTT

abundance: NA
j_gene: TRBJ1-4
v_gene: TRBV6-1
d_gene: NA
CDR3aa: CASSEQSDATNEKLFF
CDR3nt: TGTGCCAGCAGTGAACAGTCCGATGCAACTAATGAAAAACTGTTTTTT

abundance: NA
j_gene: TRBJ2-7
v_gene: TRBV27
d_gene: NA
CDR3aa: CASKPTGWRWEQYF
CDR3nt: TGTGCCAGCAAGCCTACAGGGTGGAGATGGGAGCAGTACTTC

abundance: NA
j_gene: TRBJ1-4
v_gene: TRBV7-2
d_gene: TRBD1
CDR3aa: CASSLAGQGAINEKLFF
CDR3nt: TGTGCCAGCAGCTTAGCGGGGCAGGGGGCGATTAATGAAAAACTGTTTTTT

abundance: NA
j_gene: TRBJ1-1
v_gene: TRBV7-9
d_gene: NA
CDR3aa: CASSLEKLNTEAFF
CDR3nt: TGTGCCAGCAGCTTAGAAAAATTAAACACTGAAGCTTTCTTT

abundance: once
j_gene: TRBJ1-6
v_gene: TRBV10-3
d_gene: TRBD1
CDR3aa: CAISDLGQGNSPLHF
CDR3nt: TGTGCCATCAGCGACCTAGGACAGGGCAATTCACCCCTCCACTTT

abundance: NA
j_gene: TRBJ2-7
v_gene: TRBV5-1
d_gene: TRBD2
CDR3aa: CASSLSGDAYEQYF
CDR3nt: TGCGCCAGCAGCCTGAGCGGGGACGCCTACGAGCAGTACTTC

abundance: many
j_gene: TRBJ2-5
v_gene: TRBV2
d_gene: NA
CDR3aa: CASSAFWVDGGLQETQYF
CDR3nt: TGTGCCAGCAGTGCTTTCTGGGTGGACGGGGGGCTACAAGAGACCCAGTACTTC

abundance: NA
j_gene: TRBJ1-1
v_gene: TRBV5-8
d_gene: NA
CDR3aa: CASNPDSSYTEAFF
CDR3nt: TGTGCCAGCAACCCGGACAGTTCGTACACTGAAGCTTTCTTT

abundance: NA
j_gene: TRBJ1-5
v_gene: TRBV28
d_gene: NA
CDR3aa: CASSFEWGGEYQPQHF
CDR3nt: TGTGCCAGCAGTTTTGAATGGGGCGGCGAATATCAGCCCCAGCATTTT

abundance: NA
j_gene: TRBJ2-4
v_gene: TRBV4-2
d_gene: NA
CDR3aa: CASRGRGEENIQYF
CDR3nt: TGTGCCAGCAGGGGGCGCGGAGAAGAAAACATTCAGTACTTC

abundance: NA
j_gene: TRBJ1-1
v_gene: TRBV7-8
d_gene: NA
CDR3aa: CASSLGATEAFF
CDR3nt: TGTGCCAGCAGCTTGGGGGCTACTGAAGCTTTCTTT